These 6 T cell receptor beta chains were all obtained from the same sample, sequenced in a study of regulatory T cells in long-lasting Graves disease. The TCR beta library used iRepertoire HTBI primers with Arm-PCR amplification of CDR3. TCRdb itself ran the multiplex PCR reads through MiXCR, one entry per CDR3 protein. The sample includes 600,000 to 650,000 distinct CDR3 sequences, 16% of them seen just once. This sample's time point: newly diagnosed GD, antithyroid drugs for less than 3 months. The authors made the TCR library using RNA they extracted from PBMCs. The data were also submitted as part of a second study, on T cells in Graves' hyperthyroidism and ophthalmopathy.

Sequenced material: peripheral blood mononuclear cells (PBMCs), taken at new diagnosis, from a patient treated with antithyroid drugs. These receptors were obtained from a woman aged 25 to 39 with Graves disease.

The chain couples TRBV2 to TRBJ2-5; 9 positions match TRBD2. The CDR3 contains 13 residues. Trimming cost V 6 bases and J 4 bases; bases outside gene matches: 3. From germline, CDR1 is SNHLY and CDR2 FYNNEI. The CDR3 DNA follows: TGTGCCAGCAGGCGGGGGGGTGTAGAGACCCAGTACTTC. Protein: CASRRGGVETQYF.

J is TRBJ2-1 and V is TRBV5-4; D is possibly TRBD2 (5 bases). The CDR3 loop spans 15 amino acids. Germline V gene lookup returns CDR1 SGHNT and CDR2 YYREEE (reference sequence). The V and J ends lost 4 bases and 7 bases respectively, with 18 bases between them. CDR3 coding DNA: TGTGCCAGCAGCCCGGCGGCTTATGAGCGGAATGAGCAGTTCTTC. It yields the protein CASSPAAYERNEQFF.

The chain joins TRBV9 to TRBJ1-2, with D perhaps TRBD1 (5 bases). This CDR3 is built from 13 residues. V was trimmed by 2 bases and J by 8 bases, leaving 13 bases between them. Germline V gene lookup returns CDR1 SGDLS and CDR2 YYNGEE. The CDR3 protein is CASSVGQGIGYTF. The CDR3 nucleotides read TGTGCCAGCAGCGTGGGGCAGGGTATCGGCTACACCTTC.

At least ten counts were recorded for this clonotype. The chain recombines TRBV30 with TRBJ1-2; a weak D match, TRBD1 (6 bases). Trimming stripped 0 bases from V and 4 bases from J, with 12 bases between. This CDR3 contains 14 residues. The germline V gene encodes CDR1 GTSNPN and CDR2 SVGIG (reference sequence). CDR3 DNA sequence: TGTGCCTGGAGTGTAGGGCAGGGGAGCTATGGCTACACCTTC. This encodes CAWSVGQGSYGYTF.

This clonotype was counted ten times or more. The genes are TRBV28 and TRBJ2-1; 8 positions agree with TRBD2. The V gene's germline CDR1 is MDHEN and CDR2 SYDVKM. J was trimmed by 6 bases and V by 2 bases; bases with no gene match: 12. CDR3 length: 17 residues. CDR3 DNA sequence: TGTGCCAGCAGTTTAGGGGGCGCGGGAGGAGGTCTCAATGAGCAGTTCTTC. Protein product: CASSLGGAGGGLNEQFF.

Ten or more counts support this clonotype. The chain combines TRBV28 with TRBJ1-1, with D hard to call. Germline CDR1 reads MDHEN; CDR2 reads SYDVKM. This CDR3 contains 14 residues. The V end lost 6 bases, the J end lost 2 bases, and 13 bases lay between the germline ends. In DNA, the CDR3 is TGTGCCAGCAGCCGTGCCCCGGGAAACACTGAAGCTTTCTTT. The encoded protein is CASSRAPGNTEAFF.